This TCR beta chain was found in a study of T-cell reconstitution after alpha-beta-depleted transplantation in children. Preparation of the TCRbeta library involved a method that used unique molecular identifiers. TCRdb independently ran MiXCR on the PCR reads; one entry per CDR3 protein. The table includes about 500,000 distinct CDR3 sequences, about 30% detected once. Trimming removed 3 bases at V and 1 base at J, with 10 bases between. This CDR3 is 15 amino acids long. CDR1 KGHSH and CDR2 LQKENI come from the germline V gene. This clonotype showed up just a few times. The source is a human donor who donated a stem cell graft to a child with aplastic anemia. The chain links TRBV18 to TRBJ1-5; D not resolved. This specimen was PBMCs from the stem cell graft donor, taken from the stem cell graft. CDR3 DNA: TGTGCCAGCTCACCGGGTCAGTACAGCAATCAGCCCCAGCATTTT. Amino acid sequence: CASSPGQYSNQPQHF.